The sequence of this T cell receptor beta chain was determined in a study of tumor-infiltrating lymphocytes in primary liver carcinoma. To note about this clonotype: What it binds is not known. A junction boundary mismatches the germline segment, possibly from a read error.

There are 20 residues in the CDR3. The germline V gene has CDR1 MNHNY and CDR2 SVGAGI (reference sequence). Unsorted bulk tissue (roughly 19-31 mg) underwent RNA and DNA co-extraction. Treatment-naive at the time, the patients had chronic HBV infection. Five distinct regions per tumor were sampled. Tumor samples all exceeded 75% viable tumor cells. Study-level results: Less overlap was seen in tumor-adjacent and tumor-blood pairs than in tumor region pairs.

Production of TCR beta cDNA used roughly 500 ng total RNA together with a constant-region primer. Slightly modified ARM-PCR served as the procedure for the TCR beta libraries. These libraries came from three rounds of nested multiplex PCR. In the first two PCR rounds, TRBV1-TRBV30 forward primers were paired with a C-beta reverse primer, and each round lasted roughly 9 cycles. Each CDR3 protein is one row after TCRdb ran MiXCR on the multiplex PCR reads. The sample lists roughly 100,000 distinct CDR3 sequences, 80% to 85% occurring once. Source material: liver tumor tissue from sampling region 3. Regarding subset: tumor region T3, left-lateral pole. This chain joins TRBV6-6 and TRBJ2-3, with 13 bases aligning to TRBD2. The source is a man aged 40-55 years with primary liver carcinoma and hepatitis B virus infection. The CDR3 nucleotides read TGTGCCAGCAGTCCAAGGACTAGCGGGAGTACAAAAAGGGGCGCAGATACGCTGTATTTT. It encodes CASSPRTSGSTKRGADTLYF.